This is a list of T cell receptor beta chains from one sample in a study of molecular identifiers for immune sequencing clone quantification. MiXCR, run by TCRdb on the PCR reads, gives a single entry per CDR3 protein. This sample has some 650,000 distinct CDR3 sequences, with 20% found just once. Material: naive CD8+ T cells from blood, with Jurkat cell RNA spiked in. The receptors were gathered from a human donor in good health. Some libraries in this study had Jurkat cell RNA spiked in. CDR3s include the opening cysteine and the closing phenylalanine or tryptophan. Fields, in order: J gene, V gene, D gene, clone size, CDR3 protein, CDR3 DNA. D genes are given only for firm matches. A row's size may be missing; if present it is once, few, many or a size class.

>TRBJ2-5|TRBV19|-|-
CASSIDLTPPETQYF
TGTGCCAGTAGTATAGATCTGACCCCACCAGAGACCCAGTACTTC
>TRBJ1-6|TRBV12-3/TRBV12-4|-|many
CASSLGQHNSPLHF
TGTGCCAGCAGTTTAGGGCAGCATAATTCACCCCTCCACTTT
>TRBJ1-2|TRBV12-3/TRBV12-4|-|many
CASTPRGSNYGYTF
TGTGCCAGCACCCCCAGGGGATCTAACTATGGCTACACCTTC
>TRBJ2-1|TRBV4-3|TRBD2|many
CASSQDTPSGHNEQFF
TGCGCCAGCAGCCAAGATACGCCTAGCGGGCACAATGAGCAGTTCTTC
>TRBJ2-1|TRBV2|TRBD2|-
CASSGMGEAGGPSYNEQFF
TGTGCCAGCAGTGGGATGGGGGAGGCGGGGGGGCCGTCCTACAATGAGCAGTTCTTC
>TRBJ2-5|TRBV28|-|many
CASRLEGSPKETQYF
TGTGCCAGCAGGCTAGAAGGGAGCCCAAAAGAGACCCAGTACTTC
>TRBJ2-5|TRBV7-2|TRBD2|many
CASSLGLAGGEETQYF
TGTGCCAGCAGCTTAGGTCTAGCGGGGGGTGAAGAGACCCAGTACTTC
>TRBJ2-7|TRBV28|-|many
CASSIPGPPYF
TGTGCCAGCTCCATTCCGGGACCGCCGTACTTC
>TRBJ2-1|TRBV7-9|-|few
CASSLARPPPYNEQFF
TGTGCCAGCAGCTTAGCGCGGCCGCCACCCTACAATGAGCAGTTCTTC
>TRBJ2-1|TRBV12-3/TRBV12-4|-|few
CANAPGFSYNEQFF
TGTGCCAACGCACCGGGATTCTCCTACAATGAGCAGTTCTTC
>TRBJ1-1|TRBV6-5|TRBD1|few
CASSSSGGFTEAFF
TGTGCCAGCAGTTCCTCAGGGGGCTTCACTGAAGCTTTCTTT
>TRBJ2-6|TRBV7-9|-|many
CASGGSGANVLTF
TGTGCCAGCGGGGGTTCTGGGGCCAACGTCCTGACTTTC
>TRBJ2-7|TRBV14|-|many
CASSQGIRYYEQYF
TGTGCCAGCAGCCAAGGGATCCGGTACTACGAGCAGTACTTC
>TRBJ2-7|TRBV5-1|TRBD1|-
CASRDWGQGANEQYF
TGCGCCAGCAGAGATTGGGGACAGGGGGCCAACGAGCAGTACTTC
>TRBJ2-5|TRBV29-1|TRBD2|many
CSVEVELAGVGETQYF
TGCAGCGTTGAAGTGGAGCTAGCGGGAGTGGGAGAGACCCAGTACTTC
>TRBJ2-2|TRBV3-2|-|-
CASSLGQGAEELFF
TGTGCCAGCAGCTTGGGACAGGGGGCCGAGGAGCTGTTTTTT
>TRBJ2-1|TRBV30|-|many
CAWSPLSGEQFF
TGTGCCTGGAGTCCACTCAGCGGTGAGCAGTTCTTC
>TRBJ2-1|TRBV20-1|TRBD2|-
CSATRLAGGFDEQFF
TGCAGTGCTACCCGACTAGCGGGAGGGTTTGATGAGCAGTTCTTC
>TRBJ1-1|TRBV6-6|-|many
CASSPMGATEAFF
TGTGCCAGCAGCCCAATGGGAGCGACTGAAGCTTTCTTT
>TRBJ2-7|TRBV11-2|-|many
CASSFAPGLGGYEQYF
TGTGCCAGCAGCTTCGCACCGGGTCTGGGGGGCTACGAGCAGTACTTC
>TRBJ2-7|TRBV20-1|-|many
CSARLPHEQYF
TGCAGTGCTAGACTCCCCCACGAGCAGTACTTC
>TRBJ1-5|TRBV7-2|-|many
CASSLSPGAQPQHF
TGTGCCAGCAGCTTATCTCCGGGGGCTCAGCCCCAGCATTTT
>TRBJ1-1|TRBV23-1|-|many
CASSQSEGRRKAFF
TGCGCCAGCAGTCAATCCGAGGGTCGCAGGAAAGCTTTCTTT
>TRBJ2-3|TRBV19|-|many
CASSRQGQADTQYF
TGTGCCAGTAGTAGGCAGGGTCAGGCAGATACGCAGTATTTT
>TRBJ2-1|TRBV30|-|many
CAWSEYVWNEQFF
TGTGCCTGGAGTGAGTACGTATGGAATGAGCAGTTCTTC
>TRBJ2-7|TRBV28|-|many
CASSSTSPYEQYF
TGTGCCAGCAGTTCCACCTCTCCCTACGAGCAGTACTTC
>TRBJ2-3|TRBV7-9|-|many
CASREPTSTDTQYF
TGTGCCAGCAGGGAGCCAACAAGCACAGATACGCAGTATTTT
>TRBJ2-1|TRBV5-1|-|-
CASSQGRVGGYNEQFF
TGCGCCAGCAGTCAGGGACGAGTAGGGGGTTACAATGAGCAGTTCTTC
>TRBJ2-1|TRBV3-1|TRBD2|many
CASSQLREGPDNEQFF
TGTGCCAGCAGCCAATTGCGGGAGGGCCCGGACAATGAGCAGTTCTTC
>TRBJ2-3|TRBV20-1|TRBD2|many
CSARDTSGPPTDTQYF
TGCAGTGCTAGAGATACTAGCGGGCCTCCCACAGATACGCAGTATTTT
>TRBJ2-7|TRBV4-1|TRBD1|many
CASSQGTGEYEQYF
TGCGCCAGCAGCCAGGGGACAGGGGAGTACGAGCAGTACTTC
>TRBJ1-1|TRBV12-3/TRBV12-4|-|-
CASSNNGVVGPEAFF
TGTGCCAGCAGTAATAACGGGGTTGTCGGGCCTGAAGCTTTCTTT
>TRBJ2-3|TRBV7-6|-|many
CASSSRDIHTDTQYF
TGTGCCAGCAGCAGCCGGGACATACACACAGATACGCAGTATTTT
>TRBJ2-7|TRBV29-1|TRBD2|many
CSVEGWLAGVYEQYF
TGCAGCGTTGAAGGGTGGCTAGCGGGAGTCTACGAGCAGTACTTC
>TRBJ2-3|TRBV9|-|-
CASSDQGGAGDTQYF
TGTGCCAGCAGCGACCAGGGGGGGGCTGGAGATACGCAGTATTTT
>TRBJ2-7|TRBV7-9|-|-
CASSLLGVHYEQYF
TGTGCCAGCAGCTTATTGGGGGTCCACTACGAGCAGTACTTC
>TRBJ2-5|TRBV20-1|-|many
CSARGTGLKQETQYF
TGCAGTGCTAGGGGGACTGGGTTAAAGCAAGAGACCCAGTACTTC
>TRBJ2-7|TRBV15|TRBD1|once
CAASRDSPGGPYEQYF
TGTGCCGCCAGCAGAGATTCACCAGGGGGTCCCTACGAGCAGTACTTC
>TRBJ2-3|TRBV6-2/TRBV6-3|TRBD1|many
CASSPRQGGFTDTQYF
TGTGCCAGCAGTCCCCGACAGGGGGGGTTCACAGATACGCAGTATTTT
>TRBJ1-5|TRBV9|-|many
CASSSGYGNQPQHF
TGTGCCAGCAGCTCGGGGTATGGCAATCAGCCCCAGCATTTT
>TRBJ1-1|TRBV3-1|-|many
CASSRKHNTEAFF
TGTGCCAGCAGTCGTAAGCATAACACTGAAGCTTTCTTT